Following are 27 T cell receptor beta chains from one sample sequenced in a study of blood T cell repertoires in COVID-19. Data came from immunoSEQ multiplex PCR; TCRdb stores just in-frame clones and leaves some out. Of over 150,000 clones detected, roughly 84% appear once; the ten largest clones hold approximately 2.9%. The sequenced sample was peripheral blood. The origin of the receptors is a woman in her sixties with acute or convalescent COVID-19.

The V gene is TRBV18, the J gene TRBJ1-5; D may be TRBD1 (6 bases). Germline V lookup: CDR1 KGHSH, CDR2 LQKENI. The CDR3 has 13 amino acids. Trimming removed 5 bases from V and 7 bases from J, with 12 bases in between. The CDR3 bases are TGTGCCAGCTCATCAAACAGGGAGCAGCCCCAGCATTTT. Its translation: CASSSNREQPQHF.

The chain couples TRBV27 to TRBJ1-5; 8 nucleotides match TRBD1. V shed 6 bases and J 7 bases; nucleotides not matched to a gene: 17. This CDR3 contains 17 residues. Germline V gene lookup returns CDR1 MNHEY and CDR2 SMNVEV (reference sequence). Here the CDR3 reads CASRRGDETGEKQPQHF. In DNA, the CDR3 is TGTGCCAGCAGACGCGGGGATGAGACAGGGGAGAAACAGCCCCAGCATTTT.

The DNA of the CDR3 is TGTGCCAGTAGTATAATGCTTTCGGGACTCGGTTTGGGCAATGAGCAGTTCTTC. It codes for CASSIMLSGLGLGNEQFF. This rearrangement joins TRBV19 to TRBJ2-1, with D possibly being TRBD2 (6 bases). The CDR3 runs 18 residues. Germline CDR1 LNHDA, CDR2 SQIVND (reference sequence). V gave up 2 bases and J gave up 6 bases, with 23 bases separating them.

This clone showed up just a few times. The V call is TRBV27, the J call TRBJ1-4; a weak D match, TRBD1 (6 bases). From germline, CDR1 is MNHEY and CDR2 SMNVEV (reference sequence). The CDR3 runs 16 residues. The V and J ends lost 0 bases and 5 bases respectively, with 13 bases between them. DNA of the CDR3: TGTGCCAGCAGTTTATCCCCGGACAGTACGAATGAAAAACTGTTTTTT. Translating it yields CASSLSPDSTNEKLFF.

The chain employs TRBV24-1 and TRBJ1-2; 9 bases agree with TRBD1. Germline V lookup: CDR1 KGHDR, CDR2 SFDVKD. After removal of 3 bases from V and 8 bases from J, the junction contained 6 bases not matched to a gene. This CDR3 has 14 residues. The DNA for the CDR3 is TGTGCCACCAGTGATACAGGGGGCGAGGAGGGCTACACCTTC. It specifies CATSDTGGEEGYTF.

This clone was counted between two and nine times. The genes are TRBV4-3 and TRBJ1-4; 7 bases fit TRBD1. Trimming took 1 base from V and 1 from J; bases not matched to a gene: 3. Germline V gene sequence: CDR1 LGHNA, CDR2 YSLEER. This CDR3 region has 16 residues. CDR3 region: CASSQAYRGTNEKLFF. The CDR3 coding sequence is TGCGCCAGCAGCCAAGCATACAGGGGAACTAATGAAAAACTGTTTTTT.

This clone was picked up a small number of times. The rearrangement joins TRBV27 to TRBJ1-1; 9 nucleotides agree with TRBD1. The CDR3 spans 14 residues. Germline CDR1 reads MNHEY; CDR2 reads SMNVEV (reference sequence). Trimming took 4 bases from V and 10 from J; bases not matched to a gene: 10. CDR3 residues: CASSSRTGEVGAFF. The CDR3 DNA sequence: TGTGCCAGCAGTTCCCGGACAGGGGAGGTTGGAGCTTTCTTT.

In this sample, this clone turned up once. The CDR3 loop reads CASSSRLDRRNTEAFF. For the CDR3, the DNA is TGTGCCAGCAGCTCGCGGTTAGACAGACGGAACACTGAAGCTTTCTTT. The rearrangement joins TRBV7-2 to TRBJ1-1; the D gene is possibly TRBD1 (5 bases). CDR3 length equals 16 residues. V was pared by 4 bases and J by 1 base, with 16 bases between. Germline values: CDR1 SGHTA, CDR2 FQGNSA.

The chain uses TRBV29-1 and TRBJ2-7, with TRBD2 matching over 7 bases. Germline CDR1 and CDR2: SQVTM and ANQGSEA. The J segment lost 0 bases and the V segment lost 3 bases, leaving 11 bases of the junction unmatched. The CDR3 has 16 amino acids. CDR3 amino acids: CSVDPWGGESSYEQYF. The CDR3 DNA is TGCAGCGTTGACCCTTGGGGGGGGGAAAGCTCCTACGAGCAGTACTTC.

The genes are TRBV30 and TRBJ2-3, with 8 bases aligning to TRBD1. The CDR3 is 14 residues long. Trimming at V came to 8 bases and at J to 0 bases, leaving 7 bases not matched to a gene. Germline V gene data show CDR1 as GTSNPN and CDR2 as SVGIG (reference sequence). The CDR3 here is CAGGQGISTDTQYF. The CDR3 nucleotides read TGTGCCGGCGGACAGGGAATTAGCACAGATACGCAGTATTTT.

The V and J genes are TRBV4-3 and TRBJ2-6; D unclear. The CDR3 length is 18 residues. Germline V gene data show CDR1 as LGHNA and CDR2 as YSLEER. Trimming left V 0 bases short and J 0 bases short, with 12 bases between. In nucleotides, the CDR3 is TGCGCCAGCAGCCAAGAACCCGGGTTCGGCTCTGGGGCCAACGTCCTGACTTTC. Translated: CASSQEPGFGSGANVLTF.

V usage is TRBV15 and J usage is TRBJ1-4; TRBD1 might be the D (6 bases). Germline loops: CDR1 LNHNV, CDR2 YYDKDF (reference sequence). The CDR3 loop spans 15 amino acids. Trimming left V 1 base short and J 2 bases short, with 8 bases between. The CDR3 DNA reads as TGTGCCACCAGCAGAGTCCAGGGGACTAATGAAAAACTGTTTTTT. It specifies CATSRVQGTNEKLFF.

The rearrangement uses TRBV19 and TRBJ1-2; D is unclear. The CDR3 is 14 amino acids. Germline V gene sequence: CDR1 LNHDA, CDR2 SQIVND (reference sequence). The V and J ends lost 0 bases and 8 bases respectively, with 13 bases between them. The CDR3 DNA reads as TGTGCCAGTAGTATAGAGGGCAGGTATGGAGGCTACACCTTC. Encoded protein: CASSIEGRYGGYTF.

This chain links TRBV6-2 or TRBV6-3 with TRBJ1-6; D may be TRBD1 (6 bases). Germline V gene sequence: CDR1 MNHEY, CDR2 SVGEGT. Trimming took off 2 bases at V and 8 bases at J, with 16 bases between the two ends. CDR3 size: 16 residues. CDR3 loop: CASSYTPGQSYSPLHF. CDR3 DNA: TGTGCCAGCAGTTACACTCCCGGACAGAGCTATTCACCCCTCCACTTT.

The genes are TRBV18 and TRBJ1-6; the D gene is possibly TRBD1 (6 bases). Trimming removed 5 bases from V and 5 bases from J, with 16 bases in between. The germline gives CDR1 KGHSH, CDR2 LQKENI. The CDR3 is 16 amino acids. CDR3 coding DNA: TGTGCCAGCTCATCCTCCCCAGGGGCCAATAATTCACCCCTCCACTTT. It translates to CASSSSPGANNSPLHF.

This chain links TRBV5-4 with TRBJ2-1; the match to TRBD2 covers 11 bases. V gave up 0 bases and J gave up 8 bases; unmatched junction bases: 7. The CDR3 is made up of 16 amino acids. Germline V lookup: CDR1 SGHNT, CDR2 YYREEE (reference sequence). CDR3 residues: CASSLALAGGQDEQFF. CDR3 DNA: TGTGCCAGCAGCTTGGCGCTAGCGGGGGGCCAGGATGAGCAGTTCTTC.

The CDR3 coding sequence is TGTGCCAGCAGCTTAGAAACGGGTGATACGCAGTATTTT. It codes for CASSLETGDTQYF. The genes are TRBV7-9 and TRBJ2-3, with D unresolved. The CDR3 has 13 residues. V was cut by 1 base and J by 6 bases, with 8 bases left in between. Per the germline V gene, CDR1 is SEHNR and CDR2 is FQNEAQ (reference sequence).

The gene calls are TRBV27 and TRBJ2-5; 7 nucleotides line up with TRBD1. Germline V gene sequence: CDR1 MNHEY, CDR2 SMNVEV (reference sequence). This CDR3 has 18 residues. V lost 3 bases, J lost 7 bases, and 20 bases stayed unmatched. The CDR3: CASSFVPTTEGGRGTQYF. CDR3 nucleotides: TGTGCCAGCAGTTTTGTTCCAACGACGGAAGGGGGCCGGGGGACCCAGTACTTC.

This clone has more than one count but fewer than ten. The genes are TRBV6-5 and TRBJ1-2; TRBD1 might be the D (5 bases). This CDR3 is 13 amino acids long. The germline gives CDR1 MNHEY, CDR2 SVGAGI. V lost 6 bases and J 8 bases, leaving 16 bases between the germline ends. CDR3 nucleotides: TGTGCCAGCAGACTTACGACGGGGGACGGCTACACCTTC. This encodes CASRLTTGDGYTF.

This clone has a single count. The rearrangement uses TRBV3-1 (or the pseudogene TRBV3-2) and TRBJ2-3; weak D call: TRBD1 (6 bases). This CDR3 has 15 amino acids. Germline values: CDR1 LGHDT, CDR2 YNNKEL (reference sequence). The V gene lost 0 bases and the J gene lost 10 bases, with 17 bases spanning the gap. This CDR3 is CASSQERRVRGSQYF. As DNA, the CDR3 is TGTGCCAGCAGCCAAGAGAGGCGGGTTAGGGGGTCGCAGTATTTT.

The genes are TRBV6-2 or TRBV6-3 and TRBJ1-2; 8 positions agree with TRBD1. The CDR3 is made up of 14 amino acids. CDR1 MNHEY and CDR2 SVGEGT come from the germline V gene. V lost 5 bases, J lost 0 bases, and 2 bases stayed unmatched. CDR3 DNA sequence: TGTGCCAGCAGTCGACAGGGGTCTAACTATGGCTACACCTTC. It codes for CASSRQGSNYGYTF.

V usage is TRBV29-1 and J usage is TRBJ1-2; D is unresolved. This CDR3 has 12 amino acids. Trimming shortened V by 6 bases and J by 4 bases, and 12 bases separated the two germline ends. Germline CDR1 and CDR2: SQVTM and ANQGSEA. The CDR3 sequence is CSVAEGFYGYTF. CDR3 sequence (DNA): TGCAGCGTGGCGGAGGGTTTCTATGGCTACACCTTC.

The chain couples TRBV3-1 (or the pseudogene TRBV3-2) to TRBJ1-1; D perhaps matches TRBD1 (5 bases). The length of the CDR3 is 14 residues. Per germline, CDR1 LGHDT and CDR2 YNNKEL (reference sequence). Trimming removed 1 base from V and 0 bases from J, with 6 bases in between. The CDR3 loop reads CASSQAGMNTEAFF. CDR3 DNA: TGTGCCAGCAGCCAAGCAGGGATGAACACTGAAGCTTTCTTT.

With respect to this clone: In the same sample, other DNA sequences code for this CDR3. In nucleotides, the CDR3 is TGTGCCAGCAGTTTACTAACAGATACGCAGTATTTT. Translating gives CASSLLTDTQYF. The J gene is TRBJ2-3, the V gene TRBV12-3 or TRBV12-4; the D is unclear. Between the trimmed V and J ends, which lost 2 bases and 3 bases, there was a span of 3 bases. CDR3 length: 12 amino acids.

The genes are TRBV24-1 and TRBJ1-2; TRBD1 might be the D (5 bases). V shed 4 bases and J shed 0 bases, with 14 bases lying between them. This CDR3 region has 16 residues. From germline, CDR1 is KGHDR and CDR2 SFDVKD. CDR3 amino acids: CATSDSSTVANYGYTF. CDR3 DNA sequence: TGTGCCACCAGTGACTCCTCGACAGTAGCTAACTATGGCTACACCTTC.

The V gene is TRBV6-5, the J gene TRBJ2-3, with 9 bases that match TRBD1. CDR1 and CDR2 (germline): MNHEY, SVGAGI. V dropped 4 bases and J dropped 7; count of bases not matched to a gene: 6. The CDR3 covers 14 residues. The CDR3 sequence is CASSSQGAVNTQYF. CDR3 bases: TGTGCCAGCAGTTCACAGGGGGCGGTAAATACGCAGTATTTT.

The chain joins TRBV6-5 to TRBJ1-3; D is perhaps TRBD1 (6 bases). CDR1 MNHEY and CDR2 SVGAGI come from the germline V gene. There are 15 residues in the CDR3. Trimming cost V 4 bases and J 7 bases, with 17 bases left between them. The CDR3 sequence: CASSSRTVDRNTIYF. The CDR3 coding sequence is TGTGCCAGCAGTTCCCGGACAGTCGATCGGAACACCATATATTTT.